This TCR beta chain was profiled in a study of blood T cell repertoires in COVID-19. The germline CDR1 and CDR2 sequences are SNHLY and FYNNEI. CDR3 size: 14 residues. V shed 4 bases and J 6 bases; nucleotides not matched to a gene: 4. Assay used: immunoSEQ multiplex PCR; TCRdb lists only in-frame clones, some missing. The repertoire holds about 140,000 clones, with approximately 84% as singletons. Donors were grouped by their self-reported clinical history. The receptor was derived from a woman aged 50 to 65 with acute COVID-19. The rearrangement links TRBV2 to TRBJ2-7; 12 positions match TRBD2. Specimen: PBMCs or T cells enriched from blood (not recorded which). This CDR3 reads CASSGTSGIGEQYF. The CDR3 nucleotides are TGTGCCAGCAGTGGGACTAGCGGGATTGGCGAGCAGTACTTC.